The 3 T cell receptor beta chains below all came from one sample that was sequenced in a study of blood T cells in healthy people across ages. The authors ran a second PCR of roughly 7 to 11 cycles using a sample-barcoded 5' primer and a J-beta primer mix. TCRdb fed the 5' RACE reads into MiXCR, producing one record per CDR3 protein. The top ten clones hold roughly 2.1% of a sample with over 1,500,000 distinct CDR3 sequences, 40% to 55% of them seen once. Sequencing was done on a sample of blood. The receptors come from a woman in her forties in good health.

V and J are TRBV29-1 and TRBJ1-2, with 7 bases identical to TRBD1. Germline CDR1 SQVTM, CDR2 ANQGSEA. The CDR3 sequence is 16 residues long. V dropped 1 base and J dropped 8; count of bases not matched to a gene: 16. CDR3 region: CSVEGRDSLGARGYTF. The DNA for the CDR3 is TGCAGCGTTGAAGGCAGGGACAGCCTAGGGGCAAGGGGCTACACCTTC.

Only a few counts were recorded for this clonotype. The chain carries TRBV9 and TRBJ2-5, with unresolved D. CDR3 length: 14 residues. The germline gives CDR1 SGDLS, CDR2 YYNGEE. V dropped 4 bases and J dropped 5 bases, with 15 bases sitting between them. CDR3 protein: CASSFHSFQETQYF. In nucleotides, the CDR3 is TGTGCCAGCAGCTTCCACAGCTTTCAGGAGACCCAGTACTTC. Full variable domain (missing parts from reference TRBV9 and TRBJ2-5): DSGVTQTPKHLITATGQRVTLRCSPRSGDLSVYWYQQSLDQGLQFLIQYYNGEERAKGNILERFSAQQFPDLHSELNLSSLELGDSALYFCASSFHSFQETQYFGPGTRLLVL.

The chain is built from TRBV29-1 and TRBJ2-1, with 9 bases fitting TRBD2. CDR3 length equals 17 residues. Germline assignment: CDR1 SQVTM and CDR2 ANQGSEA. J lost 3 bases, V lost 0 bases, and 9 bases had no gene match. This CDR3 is CSVEDESLAGSYNEQFF. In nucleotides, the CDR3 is TGCAGCGTTGAAGATGAGTCCCTAGCGGGGAGCTACAATGAGCAGTTCTTC.